These T cell receptor beta chains were read from a single sample in a study of T-cell memory formation after mild COVID-19. TCRdb re-derived calls from the 5' RACE reads in MiXCR, one entry per CDR3 protein. The sample lists 100,000 to 120,000 distinct CDR3 sequences, about a fifth occurring once. The sample was PBMCs or a T cell subset sorted from them (not recorded which). The receptors come from a man aged 18 to 30 who had mild COVID-19 (a few samples of this study predate the infection). Cell type and time point are not known. Each CDR3 is given with its conserved first and last residue. A D gene is named only where the DNA matches it firmly. Size is omitted from some rows. Given values are once, few, many or a class for expanded clones.

cdr3_length: 16
clone_size: NA
v_call: TRBV4-1
d_call: NA
j_call: TRBJ2-6
cdr3_nt: TGCGCCAGCAGCCTCCGGACGGGCTCTGGGGCCAACGTCCTGACTTTC
cdr3_aa: CASSLRTGSGANVLTF

cdr3_length: 16
clone_size: many
v_call: TRBV11-2
d_call: NA
j_call: TRBJ2-4
cdr3_nt: TGTGCCAGCAGCTTAATACGGAATCTAGCCAAAAACATTCAGTACTTC
cdr3_aa: CASSLIRNLAKNIQYF

cdr3_length: 12
clone_size: NA
v_call: TRBV7-9
d_call: NA
j_call: TRBJ1-1
cdr3_nt: TGTGCCAGCAGCTTTCAAACAGCTGAAGCTTTCTTT
cdr3_aa: CASSFQTAEAFF

cdr3_length: 16
clone_size: few
v_call: TRBV6-2/TRBV6-3
d_call: NA
j_call: TRBJ1-2
cdr3_nt: TGTGCCAGCGGCGCCGCAAAACAGGAGGGAATCTATGGCTACACCTTC
cdr3_aa: CASGAAKQEGIYGYTF

cdr3_length: 13
clone_size: NA
v_call: TRBV5-6
d_call: NA
j_call: TRBJ1-1
cdr3_nt: TGTGCCAGCAGCTTGCAGGGAAGGACTGAAGCTTTCTTT
cdr3_aa: CASSLQGRTEAFF

cdr3_length: 14
clone_size: many
v_call: TRBV2
d_call: NA
j_call: TRBJ1-1
cdr3_nt: TGTGCCAGCAGTGGGGCATATCAGAACACTGAAGCTTTCTTT
cdr3_aa: CASSGAYQNTEAFF

cdr3_length: 17
clone_size: few
v_call: TRBV20-1
d_call: NA
j_call: TRBJ2-6
cdr3_nt: TGCAGTGCTACCCGCGGCAACACCGCCTCTGGGGCCAACGTCCTGACTTTC
cdr3_aa: CSATRGNTASGANVLTF

cdr3_length: 17
clone_size: few
v_call: TRBV3-1
d_call: TRBD1
j_call: TRBJ2-5
cdr3_nt: TGTGCCAGCAGCCAAGCCAGGATTACAGGGGGCCCAGAGACCCAGTACTTC
cdr3_aa: CASSQARITGGPETQYF

cdr3_length: 13
clone_size: few
v_call: TRBV6-5
d_call: NA
j_call: TRBJ1-1
cdr3_nt: TGTGCCAGCAGTTACTCGATCGACACTGAAGCTTTCTTT
cdr3_aa: CASSYSIDTEAFF

cdr3_length: 17
clone_size: NA
v_call: TRBV7-8
d_call: NA
j_call: TRBJ2-2
cdr3_nt: TGTGCCAGCAGCTTAGCAGGGGCAGGGGTTTACACCGGGGAGCTGTTTTTT
cdr3_aa: CASSLAGAGVYTGELFF

cdr3_length: 13
clone_size: few
v_call: TRBV11-2
d_call: NA
j_call: TRBJ2-2
cdr3_nt: TGTGCCAGCAGGGGCCCGGGCACCGGGGAGCTGTTTTTT
cdr3_aa: CASRGPGTGELFF

cdr3_length: 14
clone_size: NA
v_call: TRBV12-3/TRBV12-4
d_call: TRBD2
j_call: TRBJ2-1
cdr3_nt: TGTGCCAGCAGGCAACCGGGACTAGCGAATGAGCAGTTCTTC
cdr3_aa: CASRQPGLANEQFF

cdr3_length: 14
clone_size: NA
v_call: TRBV6-1
d_call: TRBD1
j_call: TRBJ2-1
cdr3_nt: TGTGCCAGCAGTCCGGGACAGGAATACAATGAGCAGTTCTTC
cdr3_aa: CASSPGQEYNEQFF